This entry lists 28 T cell receptor beta chains sequenced from one sample in a study of T-cell memory formation after mild COVID-19. MiXCR was run by TCRdb on the 5' RACE reads, yielding one entry per CDR3 protein. The table records 550,000 to 700,000 distinct CDR3 sequences, roughly 17% of them present only once. What was sequenced was PBMCs or a T cell subset sorted from them (not recorded which). These receptors all stem from an adult woman who had mild COVID-19 (a few samples of this study predate the infection). Cell type and time point are not known.

The rearrangement joins TRBV20-1 to TRBJ2-1, with D perhaps TRBD2 (5 bases). The CDR3 runs to 16 residues. Germline V gives CDR1 DFQATT, CDR2 SNEGSKA (reference sequence). With 2 bases removed from V and 6 bases from J, the gap between germline ends came to 20 bases. The CDR3 loop is CSARRFPSSMPNEQFF. For the CDR3, the DNA is TGCAGTGCTAGACGGTTCCCTAGCTCTATGCCCAATGAGCAGTTCTTC.

The table lists this clonotype with a few counts. This rearrangement joins TRBV24-1 to TRBJ2-1; 7 positions agree with TRBD1. This CDR3 spans 11 amino acids. Germline loops: CDR1 KGHDR, CDR2 SFDVKD. V gave up 6 bases and J gave up 15 bases; unmatched junction bases: 7. As DNA, the CDR3 is TGTGCCACCAGTCAATCGGGACAGCCGTTCTTC. Amino acids: CATSQSGQPFF.

This clonotype was observed a few times. The chain carries TRBV11-1 and TRBJ2-3, with 8 positions matching TRBD1. V was clipped by 6 bases and J by 5 bases; unmatched bases: 10. Per germline, CDR1 SGHAT and CDR2 FQDESV (reference sequence). This CDR3 contains 15 residues. The CDR3 region is CASSNDRGIKDTQYF. CDR3 DNA: TGTGCCAGCAGTAACGACAGGGGAATAAAAGATACGCAGTATTTT.

This chain uses TRBV5-1 with TRBJ1-2; the match to TRBD1 covers 7 bases. Germline values: CDR1 SGHRS, CDR2 YFSETQ. V lost 3 bases, J lost 2 bases, and 16 bases stayed unmatched. The CDR3 sequence is 18 residues long. The CDR3 sequence is CASSSGDRQGHPNYGYTF. CDR3 DNA: TGCGCCAGCAGCTCCGGGGACAGACAGGGACACCCAAACTATGGCTACACCTTC.

The chain recombines TRBV6-4 with TRBJ2-3, with 7 bases aligning to TRBD1. Germline V lookup: CDR1 MRHNA, CDR2 SNTAGT. Trimming took 1 base from V and 6 from J; bases not matched to a gene: 10. The CDR3 extends over 16 amino acids. The CDR3 protein is CASSDFGSGGLDTQYF. The CDR3 bases are TGTGCCAGCAGTGACTTTGGCTCAGGGGGATTGGATACGCAGTATTTT.

This clonotype was seen at least ten times. V gene TRBV6-5 combines with J gene TRBJ2-5, with a possible D match to TRBD2 (5 bases). The CDR3 contains 13 residues. V was pared by 0 bases and J by 5 bases, with 7 bases between. CDR1 is MNHEY and CDR2 is SVGAGI in the germline V gene. Here the CDR3 reads CASSYSTGETQYF. CDR3 nucleotide sequence: TGTGCCAGCAGTTACTCTACGGGGGAGACCCAGTACTTC.

This clonotype has only a few counts. The genes are TRBV27 and TRBJ2-7, with 8 bases matching TRBD2. In germline, CDR1 is MNHEY, CDR2 SMNVEV (reference sequence). J gave up 3 bases and V 11 bases, and 18 bases lay outside the gene matches. This CDR3 spans 16 amino acids. This CDR3 reads CAHNSRWTSLNYEQYF. In nucleotides, the CDR3 is TGTGCCCATAACAGCCGGTGGACTAGCCTAAACTACGAGCAGTACTTC.

In this sample, this clonotype turned up a few times. The rearrangement joins TRBV19 to TRBJ1-5; TRBD1 agrees at 7 bases. V dropped 0 bases and J dropped 2; count of bases not matched to a gene: 1. CDR1 LNHDA and CDR2 SQIVND come from the germline V gene (reference sequence). This CDR3 has 15 amino acids. CDR3: CASSIDRGGNQPQHF. Here the CDR3 DNA reads TGTGCCAGTAGTATAGACAGGGGGGGCAATCAGCCCCAGCATTTT.

This clonotype was observed a handful of times. The V and J genes are TRBV2 and TRBJ2-7, with TRBD1 matching over 8 bases. This CDR3 is 13 amino acids long. V was clipped by 5 bases and J by 6 bases; unmatched bases: 6. Germline V gene lookup returns CDR1 SNHLY and CDR2 FYNNEI. The DNA of the CDR3 is TGTGCCAGCAGTCCGACAGGGGTTAGCGAGCAGTACTTC. Translating gives CASSPTGVSEQYF.

The V gene is TRBV24-1, the J gene TRBJ2-5, with a possible D match to TRBD2 (6 bases). This CDR3 has 16 residues. Trimming removed 3 bases from V and 1 base from J, with 14 bases in between. CDR1 and CDR2 from the germline V gene are KGHDR and SFDVKD. The chain's CDR3 is CATSDGGIEVQETQYF. The CDR3, as DNA: TGTGCCACCAGTGATGGAGGGATTGAGGTCCAAGAGACCCAGTACTTC.

This chain connects TRBV5-1 to TRBJ2-1; 10 bases match TRBD2. The CDR3 totals 15 residues. The ends lost 0 bases at V and 7 bases at J; junction bases unmatched: 4. CDR1 SGHRS and CDR2 YFSETQ come from the germline V gene. CDR3 residues: CASSLVASGSNEQFF. As DNA, the CDR3 is TGCGCCAGCAGCTTGGTGGCTAGCGGGAGTAATGAGCAGTTCTTC. The full variable domain, rest sourced from reference TRBV5-1 and TRBJ2-1, is KAGVTQTPRYLIKTRGQQVTLSCSPISGHRSVSWYQQTPGQGLQFLFEYFSETQRNKGNFPGRFSGRQFSNSRSEMNVSTLELGDSALYLCASSLVASGSNEQFFGPGTRLTVL.

The chain uses TRBV29-1 and TRBJ2-3, with 9 bases identical to TRBD2. Germline V lookup: CDR1 SQVTM, CDR2 ANQGSEA. This CDR3 region has 14 residues. V dropped 3 bases and J dropped 5; count of bases not matched to a gene: 6. The DNA of the CDR3 is TGCAGCGTTGAGTCAGCGGGAGGCGTAGATACGCAGTATTTT. This sequence encodes CSVESAGGVDTQYF.

This clonotype was detected only a few times. The chain is built from TRBV6-6 and TRBJ2-7; 8 nucleotides align to TRBD2. Germline-derived CDR1 and CDR2 are MNHNY and SVGAGI (reference sequence). After removal of 2 bases from V and 4 bases from J, the junction contained 1 base not matched to a gene. CDR3 length: 13 amino acids. Written as DNA, the CDR3 is TGTGCCAGCAGTTACCCGGGAGGGTACGAGCAGTACTTC. Protein sequence: CASSYPGGYEQYF.

CDR3 region: CASSLDDAGGDEKLFF. CDR3 bases: TGTGCCAGCAGCTTAGATGACGCAGGGGGAGATGAAAAACTGTTTTTT. J is TRBJ1-4 and V is TRBV7-6; the match to TRBD1 covers 7 bases. The junction had 8 bases not matched to a gene; V was cut back by 1 base and J by 6 bases. Germline CDR1 is SGHVS and CDR2 is FNYEAQ. The CDR3 is 16 amino acids.

This clonotype was counted at least ten times. J is TRBJ2-2 and V is TRBV5-4; the D is unclear. CDR3 length: 12 residues. CDR1 is SGHNT and CDR2 is YYREEE in the germline V gene (reference sequence). V was pared by 0 bases and J by 6 bases, with 3 bases between. In DNA form, the CDR3 reads TGTGCCAGCAGCTTGGTACCCGGGGAGCTGTTTTTT. It translates to CASSLVPGELFF.

This clonotype was counted at least ten times. The chain recombines TRBV12-3 or TRBV12-4 with TRBJ2-7; weak D call: TRBD1 (6 bases). The CDR3 extends over 14 amino acids. V lost 3 bases and J lost 5, with 14 bases in between. The CDR3: CASSLASGVHEQYF. The DNA of the CDR3 is TGTGCCAGCAGTTTGGCGTCAGGGGTCCACGAGCAGTACTTC.

This clonotype was counted a few times. J is TRBJ2-1 and V is TRBV20-1; 10 nucleotides align to TRBD2. V shed 0 bases and J 7 bases; nucleotides not matched to a gene: 9. The CDR3 contains 16 residues. In germline, CDR1 is DFQATT, CDR2 SNEGSKA (reference sequence). The CDR3 nucleotides are TGCAGTGCTAGAGATTTACAAGCGGGGGGGCGGAATGAGCAGTTCTTC. It yields the protein CSARDLQAGGRNEQFF.

The chain carries TRBV6-2 or TRBV6-3 and TRBJ2-2; a possible D gene is TRBD2 (6 bases). The CDR3 is 17 amino acids. Trimming took off 0 bases at V and 3 bases at J, with 14 bases between the two ends. Germline V gene lookup returns CDR1 MNHEY and CDR2 SVGEGT. CDR3 nucleotides: TGTGCCAGCAGTTACTCGCTCCAGCGGGCCTACACCGGGGAGCTGTTTTTT. Translating it yields CASSYSLQRAYTGELFF.

This clonotype was recorded at least ten times. V usage is TRBV25-1 and J usage is TRBJ2-1; TRBD2 is a possible D gene (6 bases). The CDR3 is made up of 17 amino acids. Germline CDR1 is MGHDK and CDR2 is SYGVNS. V was shortened by 1 base and J by 1 base, with 14 bases between the two germline ends. The CDR3 spells CASSELVRGASYNEQFF. The CDR3 DNA sequence: TGTGCCAGCAGTGAATTGGTGCGGGGCGCATCCTACAATGAGCAGTTCTTC.

This sequence joins TRBV6-1 and TRBJ2-3, with 8 nucleotides matching TRBD2. Germline V CDR1 and CDR2: MNHNS, SASEGT. This CDR3 contains 15 residues. The ends lost 2 bases at V and 4 bases at J; junction bases unmatched: 5. CDR3 coding DNA: TGTGCCAGCAGTGAATTAGCGGGGATTGCAGATACGCAGTATTTT. The encoded protein is CASSELAGIADTQYF.

This clonotype was recorded at least ten times. The CDR3 loop reads CASSTEGAGYNEQFF. The CDR3 DNA reads TGTGCCAGCAGTACCGAGGGGGCAGGGTACAATGAGCAGTTCTTC. This sequence joins TRBV6-4 and TRBJ2-1; 7 bases line up with TRBD1. The J segment lost 4 bases and the V segment lost 5 bases, leaving 8 bases of the junction unmatched. From germline, CDR1 is MRHNA and CDR2 SNTAGT. The CDR3 totals 15 residues.

This clonotype was found many times. CDR3 amino acids: CSVYRGSTQYF. CDR3 DNA: TGCAGCGTTTACAGGGGTTCTACGCAGTATTTT. The rearrangement joins TRBV29-1 to TRBJ2-3; 7 bases line up with TRBD1. CDR3 length: 11 residues. From germline, CDR1 is SQVTM and CDR2 ANQGSEA. Trimming removed 5 bases from V and 8 bases from J; junction bases left unmatched: 4.

The chain links TRBV2 to TRBJ2-1, with TRBD2 matching 15 bases. Germline values: CDR1 SNHLY, CDR2 FYNNEI. This CDR3 comprises 16 residues. With V trimmed by 5 bases and J by 7 bases, 6 bases remained unmatched. In DNA, the CDR3 is TGTGCCAGCAGTCGGACTAGCGGGGGGGAAAGGAATGAGCAGTTCTTC. It encodes CASSRTSGGERNEQFF.

This clonotype has at least ten counts. This chain joins TRBV6-2 or TRBV6-3 and TRBJ2-4; D unclear. The V end was cut by 0 bases, the J end by 6 bases, with 6 bases between. Looked up from germline, CDR1 is MNHEY and CDR2 is SVGEGT. This CDR3 has 13 residues. The CDR3 DNA sequence: TGTGCCAGCAGTTACTCGGACCTAAACATTCAGTACTTC. Translation gives CASSYSDLNIQYF.

This chain connects TRBV5-1 to TRBJ2-2, with 8 bases identical to TRBD1. Per the germline V gene, CDR1 is SGHRS and CDR2 is YFSETQ. The CDR3 sequence is 16 residues long. V lost 4 bases, J lost 9 bases, and 14 bases stayed unmatched. In nucleotides, the CDR3 is TGCGCCAGCAGCACAGGACAGGGAGGCGACCACCGGGAGCTGTTTTTT. This translates into CASSTGQGGDHRELFF. The full variable domain, with the rest looked up from reference TRBV5-1 and TRBJ2-2, is KAGVTQTPRYLIKTRGQQVTLSCSPISGHRSVSWYQQTPGQGLQFLFEYFSETQRNKGNFPGRFSGRQFSNSRSEMNVSTLELGDSALYLCASSTGQGGDHRELFFGEGSRLTVL.

This clonotype turned up a few times. This chain uses TRBV7-2 with TRBJ2-7; TRBD1 matches 7 bases. This CDR3 has 16 amino acids. V shed 1 base, J shed 1 base, and the junction held 7 bases outside the gene matches. CDR1 is SGHTA and CDR2 is FQGNSA in the germline V gene. DNA of the CDR3: TGTGCCAGCAGCTTAGGACAGGGCTCTCGATCCTACGAGCAGTACTTC. It encodes CASSLGQGSRSYEQYF.

Only a few counts were recorded for this clonotype. The chain combines TRBV7-3 with TRBJ1-2; a possible D gene is TRBD1 (5 bases). This CDR3 spans 16 amino acids. CDR1 and CDR2 from the germline V gene are SGHTA and FQGTGA. V was trimmed by 5 bases and J by 4 bases, leaving 20 bases between them. The CDR3 nucleotides are TGTGCCAGCAGCCCCCAGGGTGGTCCAGGATTCTATGGCTACACCTTC. Translation: CASSPQGGPGFYGYTF.

This clonotype was observed a few times. V is TRBV5-5 and J is TRBJ2-7; 9 nucleotides match TRBD1. Germline V gives CDR1 SGHKS, CDR2 YYEKEE (reference sequence). This CDR3 contains 15 residues. V lost 0 bases and J lost 4; bases outside the gene matches: 5. The CDR3 spells CASSLGRDRAYEQYF. Written as DNA, the CDR3 is TGTGCCAGCAGCTTGGGCCGGGACAGGGCTTACGAGCAGTACTTC. Based on the CDR3 plus reference TRBV5-5 and TRBJ2-7, the full variable domain is DAGVTQSPTHLIKTRGQQVTLRCSPISGHKSVSWYQQVLGQGPQFIFQYYEKEERGRGNFPDRFSARQFPNYSSELNVNALLLGDSALYLCASSLGRDRAYEQYFGPGTRLTVT.